A single sample is the source of the 11 T cell receptor beta chains below, sequenced in a study of molecular identifiers for immune sequencing clone quantification. TCRdb reanalysed the PCR reads using MiXCR and keeps one entry per CDR3 protein. The table has under 600,000 distinct CDR3 sequences, over 20% seen once; the top ten hold around 0.84%. The specimen sequenced was naive CD8+ T cells from blood, with Jurkat cell RNA spiked in. Subset of the sample: FACS-sorted CD8+CD4-CCR7+CD45RA+ naive T cells. The receptors come from a human donor in good health. Some libraries in this study had Jurkat cell RNA spiked in.

This clonotype was detected many times. V is TRBV7-6 and J is TRBJ2-2; the D is unclear. The V end was cut by 8 bases, the J end by 2 bases, with 9 bases between. The CDR3 is 13 residues long. The germline gives CDR1 SGHVS, CDR2 FNYEAQ. The chain's CDR3 is CASRDTNTGELFF. The CDR3 DNA reads as TGTGCCAGCCGTGACACTAACACCGGGGAGCTGTTTTTT.

The table lists this clonotype with many counts. The J gene is TRBJ2-3, the V gene TRBV13, with no clear D. This CDR3 contains 15 residues. Trimming stripped 1 base from V and 3 bases from J, with 11 bases between. Germline CDR1 PRHDT, CDR2 FYEKMQ (reference sequence). CDR3: CASSLEGLGTDTQYF. The CDR3 bases are TGTGCCAGCAGCTTAGAAGGGCTAGGGACAGATACGCAGTATTTT.

This clonotype was observed a handful of times. This sequence joins TRBV14 and TRBJ2-2, with TRBD2 matching 10 bases. After removal of 4 bases from V and 5 bases from J, the junction contained 7 bases not matched to a gene. The length of the CDR3 is 16 residues. Germline V lookup: CDR1 SGHDN, CDR2 FVKESK. The CDR3 DNA sequence: TGTGCCAGCAGCCGACTAGCGGGCCCCGTTACCGGGGAGCTGTTTTTT. This gives the protein CASSRLAGPVTGELFF.

The J gene is TRBJ2-3, the V gene TRBV6-1, with TRBD2 matching over 12 bases. Looked up from germline, CDR1 is MNHNS and CDR2 is SASEGT. Trimming took 2 bases from V and 6 from J; bases not matched to a gene: 6. The CDR3 loop spans 16 amino acids. The CDR3, as DNA: TGTGCCAGCAGTGAATGGCCTAGCGGGAGGGAGGATACGCAGTATTTT. It yields the protein CASSEWPSGREDTQYF.

The chain carries TRBV19 and TRBJ2-3; D is uncertain. Trimming removed 3 bases at V and 5 bases at J, with 6 bases between. The CDR3 consists of 12 residues. Germline CDR1 reads LNHDA; CDR2 reads SQIVND (reference sequence). In nucleotides, the CDR3 is TGTGCCAGTAGTATGTCCGGAGATACGCAGTATTTT. This codes for CASSMSGDTQYF.

The gene calls are TRBV20-1 and TRBJ2-7, with 7 bases fitting TRBD1. Germline loops: CDR1 DFQATT, CDR2 SNEGSKA (reference sequence). CDR3 length: 14 residues. With V trimmed by 3 bases and J by 0 bases, 5 bases remained unmatched. The CDR3 nucleotides are TGCAGTGCTAGGAACCGGGACAGCTCCTACGAGCAGTACTTC. Protein: CSARNRDSSYEQYF.

Worth noting for this clonotype: This may come from a read error, since a much larger clone is one base off. V and J are TRBV7-8 and TRBJ2-7, with 9 nucleotides matching TRBD1. The CDR3 spans 14 residues. Germline V CDR1 and CDR2: SGHVS, FQNEAQ. The CDR3 protein is CASTSRTGVDEQCF. CDR3 DNA sequence: TGTGCCAGCACCTCGCGGACAGGGGTCGACGAGCAGTGCTTC.

The chain employs TRBV27 and TRBJ2-7, with 9 bases fitting TRBD1. The V gene end was trimmed by 2 bases and the J gene end by 3 bases; junction bases not matched to a gene: 11. Germline values: CDR1 MNHEY, CDR2 SMNVEV (reference sequence). This CDR3 region has 17 residues. The CDR3 DNA is TGTGCCAGCAGTTTAGGGCGCCCCGGGACAGGGATCTACGAGCAGTACTTC. This codes for CASSLGRPGTGIYEQYF.

This clonotype was seen repeatedly, ten times or more. This chain links TRBV7-8 with TRBJ2-5; TRBD2 agrees at 9 bases. The CDR3 is 15 residues long. V shed 0 bases, J shed 3 bases, and the junction held 2 bases outside the gene matches. Germline CDR1 SGHVS, CDR2 FQNEAQ. CDR3 residues: CASSLARGGEETQYF. DNA for the CDR3: TGTGCCAGCAGCTTAGCCCGCGGGGGGGAAGAGACCCAGTACTTC.

This clonotype occurred many times. The chain combines TRBV5-5 with TRBJ1-1; perhaps TRBD1 as D (5 bases). The CDR3 is 14 residues long. The germline gives CDR1 SGHKS, CDR2 YYEKEE (reference sequence). V dropped 0 bases and J dropped 6 bases, with 12 bases sitting between them. As DNA, the CDR3 is TGTGCCAGCAGCTTGGAGGGGCTTCAAGCTGAAGCTTTCTTT. It encodes CASSLEGLQAEAFF.

This clonotype has a handful of counts. V gene TRBV30 combines with J gene TRBJ2-7; maybe TRBD2 (6 bases). The CDR3 sequence is 11 residues long. Trimming took off 5 bases at V and 5 bases at J, with 10 bases between the two ends. Germline CDR1 reads GTSNPN; CDR2 reads SVGIG (reference sequence). The CDR3 nucleotides are TGTGCCTGGGGGGACTGGGACGAGCAGTACTTC. Encoded protein: CAWGDWDEQYF.